A single sample gave rise to the 14 T cell receptor beta chains below, sequenced in a study of cytomegalovirus exposure and HLA in healthy donors. The PCR used 60 Vbeta and 13 Jbeta primers. Here immunoSEQ multiplex PCR was the method, and the copy in TCRdb shows in-frame clones only, minus some. The sample contains some 120,000 clones, roughly 82% of which appear only once. Material for sequencing was PBMCs. The receptor set was obtained from a woman in her late teens or twenties in good health and CMV-seropositive.

The sample holds a few counts of this clone. The chain carries TRBV7-6 and TRBJ2-5; a possible D gene is TRBD2 (7 bases). Trimming pared 5 bases from V and 2 bases from J, leaving 12 bases between. The CDR3 runs 14 residues. CDR1 SGHVS and CDR2 FNYEAQ come from the germline V gene. The CDR3 sequence: CASSRGAGQETQYF. The CDR3 DNA follows: TGTGCCAGCAGCCGGGGGGCCGGACAAGAGACCCAGTACTTC. The whole variable domain, remainder taken from reference TRBV7-6 and TRBJ2-5, is GAGVSQSPRYKVTKRGQDVALRCDPISGHVSLYWYRQALGQGPEFLTYFNYEAQQDKSGLPNDRFSAERPEGSISTLTIQRTEQRDSAMYRCASSRGAGQETQYFGPGTRLLVL.

The J gene is TRBJ1-3, the V gene TRBV9, with D possibly TRBD1 on 5 matching bases. Trimming shortened V by 7 bases and J by 0 bases, and 11 bases separated the two germline ends. Germline values: CDR1 SGDLS, CDR2 YYNGEE. The CDR3 contains 14 residues. The CDR3 sequence: CASAGRDSGNTIYF. For the CDR3, the DNA is TGTGCCAGCGCTGGCAGGGACTCTGGAAACACCATATATTTT.

The V and J genes are TRBV4-1 and TRBJ1-2, with D maybe TRBD1 (6 bases). The CDR3 has 13 amino acids. Trimming pared 6 bases from V and 8 bases from J, leaving 16 bases between. Germline V lookup: CDR1 MGHRA, CDR2 YSYEKL. The CDR3 DNA reads TGCGCCAGCAGTTACAGGGAGTTTGAGGGCTACACCTTC. It encodes CASSYREFEGYTF.

This clone was counted only a few times. The V and J genes are TRBV7-9 and TRBJ2-2, with a tentative D call TRBD1 (6 bases). The CDR3 has 16 residues. Trimming stripped 2 bases from V and 1 base from J, with 11 bases between. The germline CDR1 and CDR2 sequences are SEHNR and FQNEAQ (reference sequence). CDR3 bases: TGTGCCAGCAGCTTAAGAGGGGGAGTGAACACCGGGGAGCTGTTTTTT. This sequence encodes CASSLRGGVNTGELFF.

This rearrangement joins TRBV2 to TRBJ1-4; D gene ambiguous. Per germline, CDR1 SNHLY and CDR2 FYNNEI. CDR3 length: 14 amino acids. Trimming left V 6 bases short and J 8 bases short, with 16 bases between. Here the CDR3 DNA reads TGTGCCAGCAGCGTGACCCAGGCGACGGAAAAACTGTTTTTT. This sequence encodes CASSVTQATEKLFF. The full variable domain, in which reference TRBV2 and TRBJ1-4 provide the parts outside the CDR3, is EPEVTQTPSHQVTQMGQEVILRCVPISNHLYFYWYRQILGQKVEFLVSFYNNEISEKSEIFDDQFSVERPDGSNFTLKIRSTKLEDSAMYFCASSVTQATEKLFFGSGTQLSVL.

CDR3 nucleotides: TGTGCCAGCAGTTTATCTGCTATCACAGATACGCAGTATTTT. It specifies CASSLSAITDTQYF. The chain uses TRBV27 and TRBJ2-3; D unclear. The V end lost 0 bases, the J end lost 2 bases, and 6 bases lay between the germline ends. Germline CDR1 and CDR2: MNHEY and SMNVEV (reference sequence). The CDR3 loop spans 14 amino acids.

The V and J genes are TRBV19 and TRBJ2-1, with D possibly being TRBD2 (5 bases). This CDR3 region has 14 residues. The V and J ends lost 7 bases and 0 bases respectively, with 10 bases between them. Per the germline V gene, CDR1 is LNHDA and CDR2 is SQIVND (reference sequence). DNA of the CDR3: TGTGCCAGTAAAGAGGGAAGCTCCTACAATGAGCAGTTCTTC. Translation: CASKEGSSYNEQFF.

The chain is built from TRBV13 and TRBJ1-3, with D unclear. Per germline, CDR1 PRHDT and CDR2 FYEKMQ (reference sequence). The CDR3 sequence is 16 residues long. The germline V and J ends were trimmed by 2 bases and 4 bases, with 15 bases remaining between them. The CDR3 coding sequence is TGTGCCAGCAGCTTACTCGGGAAAAAAGGAGGAAACACCATATATTTT. It yields the protein CASSLLGKKGGNTIYF.

The chain uses TRBV6-5 and TRBJ2-4; 7 bases agree with TRBD2. Germline CDR1 reads MNHEY; CDR2 reads SVGAGI. The ends lost 0 bases at V and 3 bases at J; junction bases unmatched: 5. This CDR3 region has 16 residues. The CDR3 DNA sequence: TGTGCCAGCAGTTACTCGATTTCGGGGGGCAAAAACATTCAGTACTTC. Protein: CASSYSISGGKNIQYF.

This clone was observed a single time. CDR3 loop: CASSQEGRGANNEQFF. The CDR3 nucleotides read TGCGCCAGCAGCCAAGAAGGCAGGGGCGCCAACAATGAGCAGTTCTTC. J is TRBJ2-1 and V is TRBV4-1; perhaps TRBD1 as D (6 bases). Germline CDR1 reads MGHRA; CDR2 reads YSYEKL. This CDR3 spans 16 amino acids. With 0 bases removed from V and 5 bases from J, the gap between germline ends came to 14 bases.

Concerning this clone: At one of its ends the junction is not consistent with the germline gene, which may arise from a read error. Other DNA sequences within the sample encode an identical CDR3. V is TRBV27 and J is TRBJ1-6, with D possibly being TRBD1 (5 bases). Germline V gives CDR1 MNHEY, CDR2 SMNVEV (reference sequence). CDR3 length: 14 amino acids. Here the CDR3 reads CASCSQGYNSPLHF. The CDR3 region has the DNA TGTGCCAGCTGCTCGCAGGGTTATAACTCACCCCTCCACTTT.

The rearrangement joins TRBV10-3 to TRBJ1-1, with TRBD1 matching over 8 bases. The germline V gene has CDR1 ENHRY and CDR2 SYGVKD. This CDR3 contains 14 residues. V was pared by 7 bases and J by 6 bases, with 10 bases of the junction left unmatched. DNA for the CDR3: TGTGCCATCACCCCTGGACAGGGCAAGGCTGAAGCTTTCTTT. Amino acids: CAITPGQGKAEAFF.

This rearrangement joins TRBV7-9 to TRBJ2-5; perhaps TRBD1 as D (6 bases). The CDR3 spans 14 residues. The V end lost 4 bases, the J end lost 3 bases, and 12 bases lay between the germline ends. Germline V gene data show CDR1 as SEHNR and CDR2 as FQNEAQ (reference sequence). For the CDR3, the DNA is TGTGCCAGCAGCTCCTGGACAGTAGAAGAGACCCAGTACTTC. The encoded protein is CASSSWTVEETQYF.

The chain has TRBV5-1 and TRBJ2-5; D not resolved. CDR1 SGHRS and CDR2 YFSETQ come from the germline V gene. The CDR3 has 14 amino acids. The V and J ends lost 2 bases and 1 base respectively, with 9 bases between them. CDR3: CASSFPSGQETQYF. The CDR3, as DNA: TGCGCCAGCAGCTTCCCCTCAGGCCAAGAGACCCAGTACTTC.